The entry below gives a single T cell receptor beta chain sequence along with its context. Its antigen is still unknown. Only in-frame clones appear in the TCRdb table, and some are missing; sequencing was by immunoSEQ multiplex PCR. The profile shows around 94,000 clones, 91% of them singletons. This CDR3 has 15 residues. J lost 6 bases, V lost 6 bases, and 12 bases had no gene match. CDR1 LNHDA and CDR2 SQIVND come from the germline V gene (reference sequence). This sample stems from a study of OX40 agonist ivuxolimab in advanced cancers. Study results and limitations: Both CD4+ and CD8+ T cell populations in blood had undergone clonal expansion by week 6 at 0.1 to 3.0 mg/kg.

The source of this sequence is an adult with an advanced solid tumor such as melanoma, head and neck, liver or kidney cancer. The chain couples TRBV19 to TRBJ1-2; 8 positions agree with TRBD1. The sequencing here drew on CD4+ or CD8+ T cells sorted from blood, taken in a trial of the OX40 agonist ivuxolimab. The DNA of the CDR3 is TGTGCCAGTAGACTCGCGACAGGGGCGGCGGATGGCTACACCTTC. As protein: CASRLATGAADGYTF.